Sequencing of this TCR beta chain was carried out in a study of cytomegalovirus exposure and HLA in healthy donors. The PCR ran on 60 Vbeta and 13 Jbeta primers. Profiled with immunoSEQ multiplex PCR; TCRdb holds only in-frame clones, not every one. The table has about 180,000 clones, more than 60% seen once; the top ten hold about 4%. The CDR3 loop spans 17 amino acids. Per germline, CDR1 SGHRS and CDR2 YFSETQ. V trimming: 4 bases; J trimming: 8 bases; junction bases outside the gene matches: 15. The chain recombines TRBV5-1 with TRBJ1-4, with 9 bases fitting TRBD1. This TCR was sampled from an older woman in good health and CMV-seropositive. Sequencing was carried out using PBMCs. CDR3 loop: CASSRTKPDRGKEKLFF. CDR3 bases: TGCGCCAGCAGCCGGACTAAACCGGACAGGGGAAAGGAAAAACTGTTTTTT.